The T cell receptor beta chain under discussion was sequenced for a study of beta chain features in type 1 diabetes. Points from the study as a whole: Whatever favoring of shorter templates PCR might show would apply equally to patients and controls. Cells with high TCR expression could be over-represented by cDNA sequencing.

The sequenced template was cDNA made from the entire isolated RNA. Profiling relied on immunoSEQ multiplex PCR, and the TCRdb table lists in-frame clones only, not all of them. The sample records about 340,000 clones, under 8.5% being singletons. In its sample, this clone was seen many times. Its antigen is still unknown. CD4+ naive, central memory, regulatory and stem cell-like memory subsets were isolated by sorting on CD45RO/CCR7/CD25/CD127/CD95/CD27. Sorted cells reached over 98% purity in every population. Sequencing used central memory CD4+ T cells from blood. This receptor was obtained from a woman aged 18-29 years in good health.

In DNA form, the CDR3 reads TGTGCCAGCAGCTACTTCGACTTAATAAGCACAGATACGCAGTATTTT. Encoded protein: CASSYFDLISTDTQYF. The rearrangement joins TRBV7-9 to TRBJ2-3; no definite D call. The ends were cut back, 4 bases at V and 0 bases at J, with 14 bases in the middle. The CDR3 consists of 16 residues. Per the germline V gene, CDR1 is SEHNR and CDR2 is FQNEAQ (reference sequence).